This is a list of T cell receptor beta chains from one sample in a study of blood T cells in healthy people across ages. In TCRdb, the 5' RACE reads were re-called with MiXCR into one record per CDR3 protein. The repertoire has hundreds of thousands of distinct CDR3 sequences, around 46% of them found once; the top ten carry roughly an eighth. The sequencing input was blood. The source is a man under 40 in good health. Each CDR3 is given without its conserved first and last residue.

V: TRBV15; J: TRBJ2-1; CDR3: ATSRGEGAGSYNEQF
V: TRBV6-5; J: TRBJ2-5; CDR3: ASTPEGPGVAQY
V: TRBV29-1; J: TRBJ2-5; CDR3: SVESGLEQY
V: TRBV20-1; J: TRBJ2-5; CDR3: GARTGTGSETQY
V: TRBV2; J: TRBJ1-6; CDR3: ASSQGGSAYNSPLH
V: TRBV12-3/TRBV12-4; J: TRBJ1-5; CDR3: ASRGGTGGDQPQH
V: TRBV9; J: TRBJ2-3; CDR3: ASTTGYFNGDTQY
V: TRBV9; J: TRBJ2-3; CDR3: ASSVGLSSGYPPDTQY
V: TRBV6-1; J: TRBJ2-1; CDR3: ASSVRGSYNEQF
V: TRBV6-1; J: TRBJ2-1; CDR3: ASSIGTSSYNEQF
V: TRBV20-1; J: TRBJ2-5; CDR3: SARDPGNLDKQY
V: TRBV20-1; J: TRBJ2-7; CDR3: SARDLTGYNEQY
V: TRBV30; J: TRBJ1-1; CDR3: AWGQGLDSEAF
V: TRBV4-3; J: TRBJ2-3; CDR3: ASSPRTTPDTQY
V: TRBV9; J: TRBJ2-3; CDR3: ASSPRGAPSTDAQY
V: TRBV28; J: TRBJ2-1; CDR3: ASSLLDGLALSEQF
V: TRBV30; J: TRBJ1-2; CDR3: AWTGPGYGYT
V: TRBV12-3/TRBV12-4; J: TRBJ1-2; CDR3: ASSRDIVEGYT
V: TRBV6-1; J: TRBJ2-3; CDR3: ASSSGGGGDTQY
V: TRBV15; J: TRBJ2-1; CDR3: ATSRDRGPYNEQF